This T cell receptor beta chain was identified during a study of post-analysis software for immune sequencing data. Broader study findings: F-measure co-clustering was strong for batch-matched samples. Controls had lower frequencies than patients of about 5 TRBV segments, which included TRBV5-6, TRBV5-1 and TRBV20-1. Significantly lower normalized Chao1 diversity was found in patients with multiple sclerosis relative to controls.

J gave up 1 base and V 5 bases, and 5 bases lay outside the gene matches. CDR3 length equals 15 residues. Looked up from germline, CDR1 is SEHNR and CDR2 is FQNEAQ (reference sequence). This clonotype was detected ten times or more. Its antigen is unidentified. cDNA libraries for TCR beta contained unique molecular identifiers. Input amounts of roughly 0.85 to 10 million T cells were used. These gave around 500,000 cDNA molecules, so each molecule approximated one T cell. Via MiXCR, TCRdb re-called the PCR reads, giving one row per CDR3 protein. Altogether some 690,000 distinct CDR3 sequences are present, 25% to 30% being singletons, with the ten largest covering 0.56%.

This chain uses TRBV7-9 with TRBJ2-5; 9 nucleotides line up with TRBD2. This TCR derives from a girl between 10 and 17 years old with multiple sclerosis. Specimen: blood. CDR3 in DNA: TGTGCCAGCAGCCCCGAGCGGGGGGCCCAAGAGACCCAGTACTTC. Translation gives CASSPERGAQETQYF.